The 22 T cell receptor beta chains reported below all come from one sample, sequenced in a study of blood T cell repertoires in COVID-19. Produced via immunoSEQ multiplex PCR; TCRdb's table is partial and in-frame only. The data show fewer than 200,000 clones, with over 80% seen just once and under 10% held by the top ten. The sequenced sample was peripheral blood. Receptors were obtained from a woman between 70 and 85 years old with COVID-19, enrolled during active disease.

This chain connects TRBV28 to TRBJ2-5; tentatively, D is TRBD2 (7 bases). V lost 2 bases, J lost 1 base, and 8 bases lay in between. The CDR3 sequence is 14 residues long. Germline values: CDR1 MDHEN, CDR2 SYDVKM. Written as DNA, the CDR3 is TGTGCCAGCAGTTTACGGGGGGCCCAAGAGACCCAGTACTTC. Translated, it gives CASSLRGAQETQYF. The complete variable domain, with remaining parts taken from reference TRBV28 and TRBJ2-5, reads DVKVTQSSRYLVKRTGEKVFLECVQDMDHENMFWYRQDPGLGLRLIYFSYDVKMKEKGDIPEGYSVSREKKERFSLILESASTNQTSMYLCASSLRGAQETQYFGPGTRLLVL.

The J gene is TRBJ2-3, the V gene TRBV5-1; 7 nucleotides align to TRBD1. The junction had 7 bases not matched to a gene; V was cut back by 0 bases and J by 3 bases. Germline CDR1 and CDR2: SGHRS and YFSETQ. This CDR3 is built from 16 residues. The CDR3: CASSLVRLQGTDTQYF. For the CDR3, the DNA is TGCGCCAGCAGCTTGGTCCGCTTACAGGGGACAGATACGCAGTATTTT.

CDR3 sequence: CASSIGTPGNTIYF. Here the CDR3 DNA reads TGCGCCAGCAGCATCGGGACTCCAGGAAACACCATATATTTT. V gene TRBV5-1 combines with J gene TRBJ1-3; TRBD1 might be the D (5 bases). Germline V gene lookup returns CDR1 SGHRS and CDR2 YFSETQ. The CDR3 totals 14 residues. V lost 4 bases to trimming and J lost 4 bases, with 12 bases between them.

The rearrangement joins TRBV7-2 to TRBJ2-1, with TRBD2 as a possible D gene (5 bases). The CDR3 sequence is 15 residues long. The germline V and J ends were trimmed by 0 bases and 8 bases, with 14 bases remaining between them. The germline gives CDR1 SGHTA, CDR2 FQGNSA. The CDR3 spells CASSLALAAGDEQFF. The CDR3, as DNA: TGTGCCAGCAGCTTAGCGCTGGCCGCCGGGGATGAGCAGTTCTTC.

The chain couples TRBV6-2 or TRBV6-3 to TRBJ1-5, with D possibly TRBD1 on 5 matching bases. Trimming left V 5 bases short and J 5 bases short, with 16 bases between. CDR1 MNHEY and CDR2 SVGEGT come from the germline V gene. The CDR3 is made up of 15 amino acids. The chain's CDR3 is CASSTVSGDYQPQHF. CDR3 bases: TGTGCCAGCAGTACGGTATCCGGGGACTATCAGCCCCAGCATTTT.

The genes are TRBV30 and TRBJ2-1, with a possible D match to TRBD2 (6 bases). The V end was cut by 1 base, the J end by 4 bases, with 14 bases between. Per germline, CDR1 GTSNPN and CDR2 SVGIG (reference sequence). The CDR3 is 15 residues long. The CDR3 nucleotides read TGTGCCTGGAGTGGTCGGGAGTCGAGGTACAATGAGCAGTTCTTC. Translating gives CAWSGRESRYNEQFF.

J is TRBJ1-1 and V is TRBV10-3; 7 positions match TRBD1. Germline loops: CDR1 ENHRY, CDR2 SYGVKD. This CDR3 contains 13 residues. The V segment lost 5 bases and the J segment 5 bases; nucleotides outside the gene matches: 5. CDR3 amino acids: CAISRQGETEAFF. The CDR3 nucleotides are TGTGCCATCAGTAGACAGGGCGAAACTGAAGCTTTCTTT.

This chain joins TRBV6-5 and TRBJ2-3, with 7 bases fitting TRBD2. Trimming removed 5 bases from V and 0 bases from J; junction bases left unmatched: 2. The CDR3 length is 14 residues. CDR1 is MNHEY and CDR2 is SVGAGI in the germline V gene. CDR3 amino acids: CASSTSASTDTQYF. CDR3 sequence (DNA): TGTGCCAGCAGTACTAGCGCGAGCACAGATACGCAGTATTTT.

The chain joins TRBV29-1 to TRBJ2-7; D may be TRBD1 (5 bases). Trimming removed 1 base from V and 9 bases from J, with 19 bases in between. Germline CDR1 is SQVTM and CDR2 is ANQGSEA. The CDR3 is 14 amino acids. The chain's CDR3 is CSVEVQALTRGQYF. CDR3 nucleotide sequence: TGCAGCGTTGAAGTACAGGCCCTAACCCGAGGGCAGTACTTC.

The V gene is TRBV14, the J gene TRBJ2-1, with TRBD2 matching 7 bases. The CDR3 contains 15 residues. V gave up 4 bases and J gave up 3 bases; unmatched junction bases: 6. The V gene's germline CDR1 is SGHDN and CDR2 FVKESK. CDR3 in amino acids: CASSLASGYYNEQFF. The CDR3 bases are TGTGCCAGCAGCCTCGCTAGCGGCTACTACAATGAGCAGTTCTTC.

The V and J genes are TRBV2 and TRBJ2-1; TRBD2 aligns across 12 bases. Trimming removed 7 bases from V and 5 bases from J; junction bases left unmatched: 6. The CDR3 totals 15 residues. Germline V lookup: CDR1 SNHLY, CDR2 FYNNEI. CDR3 residues: CASTRTSGTNNEQFF. CDR3 DNA sequence: TGTGCCAGCACCAGGACTAGCGGGACCAACAATGAGCAGTTCTTC. The full variable domain, rest sourced from reference TRBV2 and TRBJ2-1, is EPEVTQTPSHQVTQMGQEVILRCVPISNHLYFYWYRQILGQKVEFLVSFYNNEISEKSEIFDDQFSVERPDGSNFTLKIRSTKLEDSAMYFCASTRTSGTNNEQFFGPGTRLTVL.

V and J are TRBV9 and TRBJ2-5; 9 bases line up with TRBD2. Losses at the gene ends were 4 bases for V and 1 base for J; bases not matched to a gene: 8. Germline CDR1 is SGDLS and CDR2 is YYNGEE. The CDR3 totals 16 residues. DNA for the CDR3: TGTGCCAGCAGCCCCCATGTTAGCGGGAGCCAAGAGACCCAGTACTTC. Its protein is CASSPHVSGSQETQYF.

The genes are TRBV7-2 and TRBJ2-5; 7 bases fit TRBD2. The CDR3 runs 12 residues. V lost 5 bases and J lost 5; bases outside the gene matches: 2. Looked up from germline, CDR1 is SGHTA and CDR2 is FQGNSA. In DNA, the CDR3 is TGTGCCAGCAGCCGTAGCGGGGAGACCCAGTACTTC. Translating it yields CASSRSGETQYF. The entire variable domain, with the rest obtained from reference TRBV7-2 and TRBJ2-5, is as follows: GAGVSQSPSNKVTEKGKDVELRCDPISGHTALYWYRQSLGQGLEFLIYFQGNSAPDKSGLPSDRFSAERTGGSVSTLTIQRTQQEDSAVYLCASSRSGETQYFGPGTRLLVL.

The chain is built from TRBV5-6 and TRBJ1-2, with D possibly being TRBD1 (5 bases). The length of the CDR3 is 14 residues. The V and J ends lost 4 bases and 2 bases respectively, with 12 bases between them. CDR1 and CDR2 from the germline V gene are SGHDT and YYEEEE. CDR3 protein: CASSPRGRNYGYTF. CDR3 sequence (DNA): TGTGCCAGCAGCCCAAGGGGCAGGAACTATGGCTACACCTTC.

V is TRBV15 and J is TRBJ1-6, with 7 bases fitting TRBD1. Trimming took 8 bases from V and 5 from J; bases not matched to a gene: 9. Germline CDR1 reads LNHNV; CDR2 reads YYDKDF (reference sequence). This CDR3 spans 15 amino acids. Written as DNA, the CDR3 is TGTGCCACCCTCCTAGGGGGCAGCGATAATTCACCCCTCCACTTT. Amino acid sequence: CATLLGGSDNSPLHF.

This chain connects TRBV28 to TRBJ1-5; D call uncertain. The V gene lost 6 bases and the J gene lost 4 bases, with 13 bases spanning the gap. The CDR3 sequence is 14 residues long. Germline V lookup: CDR1 MDHEN, CDR2 SYDVKM. CDR3 bases: TGTGCCAGCAGAAGCCCCGAGATGAATCAGCCCCAGCATTTT. Amino acid sequence: CASRSPEMNQPQHF.

In this sample, this clone turned up once. The gene calls are TRBV10-1 and TRBJ1-1, with 8 bases aligning to TRBD1. Germline V gene lookup returns CDR1 WNHNN and CDR2 SYGVQD (reference sequence). V lost 6 bases to trimming and J lost 2 bases; unmatched junction nucleotides: 5. The CDR3 totals 14 residues. Here the CDR3 DNA reads TGCGCCAGCAGACCCGGGACAGGCAACACTGAAGCTTTCTTT. This gives the protein CASRPGTGNTEAFF.

This chain connects TRBV5-6 to TRBJ2-4; TRBD1 matches 11 bases. Germline assignment: CDR1 SGHDT and CDR2 YYEEEE. The junction had 6 bases not matched to a gene; V was cut back by 5 bases and J by 8 bases. The length of the CDR3 is 14 residues. Here the CDR3 DNA reads TGTGCCAGCAGACGGACAGGGGGCGCGTACATTCAGTACTTC. This gives the protein CASRRTGGAYIQYF.

This chain links TRBV18 with TRBJ2-1, with 10 bases fitting TRBD1. Trimming at V came to 3 bases and at J to 9 bases, leaving 5 bases not matched to a gene. The CDR3 is made up of 14 amino acids. Germline V CDR1 and CDR2: KGHSH, LQKENI. In DNA, the CDR3 is TGTGCCAGCTCACCCACGACAGGGGGCCGTGAGCAGTTCTTC. It specifies CASSPTTGGREQFF. Filled out from reference TRBV18 and TRBJ2-1, the complete variable domain reads NAGVMQNPRHLVRRRGQEARLRCSPMKGHSHVYWYRQLPEEGLKFMVYLQKENIIDESGMPKERFSAEFPKEGPSILRIQQVVRGDSAAYFCASSPTTGGREQFFGPGTRLTVL.

Comments on this clone: Other DNA sequences from this sample encode an identical CDR3 as well. The chain joins TRBV6-2 or TRBV6-3 to TRBJ2-2; 12 bases are a match to TRBD2. The CDR3 covers 17 residues. In germline, CDR1 is MNHEY, CDR2 SVGEGT. J was trimmed by 2 bases and V by 4 bases; bases with no gene match: 5. The DNA of the CDR3 is TGTGCCAGCAGTTTTCTAGCGGGAGGGCCAAACACCGGGGAGCTGTTTTTT. It is translated as CASSFLAGGPNTGELFF.

The chain is built from TRBV5-1 and TRBJ1-3, with D maybe TRBD1 (6 bases). Trimming cost V 0 bases and J 2 bases, with 12 bases left between them. Per the germline V gene, CDR1 is SGHRS and CDR2 is YFSETQ. This CDR3 region has 16 residues. CDR3 DNA sequence: TGCGCCAGCAGCTTGGGGGGGCCAGGGACTGGAAACACCATATATTTT. This sequence encodes CASSLGGPGTGNTIYF. The variable domain in full, completed from reference TRBV5-1 and TRBJ1-3, reads KAGVTQTPRYLIKTRGQQVTLSCSPISGHRSVSWYQQTPGQGLQFLFEYFSETQRNKGNFPGRFSGRQFSNSRSEMNVSTLELGDSALYLCASSLGGPGTGNTIYFGEGSWLTVV.

The chain employs TRBV27 and TRBJ1-5; TRBD1 might be the D (5 bases). Deletions cut 4 bases from V and 2 bases from J, with 12 bases between. The length of the CDR3 is 15 residues. CDR1 is MNHEY, CDR2 SMNVEV, per germline (reference sequence). The CDR3 DNA reads as TGTGCCAGCAGTTCGGAGGGGCTAGGCAATCAGCCCCAGCATTTT. Its protein is CASSSEGLGNQPQHF.